This TCR beta chain was identified in a study of T cell responses to AZD1222 COVID-19 vaccine. Study-level points and caveats: There were vaccine-associated CD4 TCRs across spike, dominant at 160-218 and 743-854. Donors were chiefly white British, with a greater number of females, and clonal diversity was perhaps underestimated. It was only after the peak T cell response that any repertoires were sampled.

Sequenced by immunoSEQ multiplex PCR; TCRdb stores in-frame clones only, minus some. The sample has 75,000 to 90,000 clones, around 86% seen once. The junction had 8 bases not matched to a gene; V was cut back by 5 bases and J by 7 bases. This CDR3 is 15 amino acids long. In germline, CDR1 is SNHLY, CDR2 FYNNEI. As regards this clone: Its specificity is not known.

The sequencing used peripheral blood, collected on day 0 of AZD1222 vaccination. The sequence derives from an adult in good health. V usage is TRBV2 and J usage is TRBJ2-5, with 12 nucleotides matching TRBD2. As DNA, the CDR3 is TGTGCCAGCAGTCGGGGACTAGCGGGCTCGGGGACCCAGTACTTC. Amino acid sequence: CASSRGLAGSGTQYF.